Listed below are T cell receptor beta chains from one sample, sequenced in a study of blood T cell repertoires in COVID-19. Assay: immunoSEQ multiplex PCR; the TCRdb copy retains only in-frame clones and omits some. The data hold a few hundred thousand clones, with 85% observed a single time. The sample was PBMCs or T cells enriched from blood (not recorded which). These receptors all come from a woman aged 50 to 65 who had recovered from COVID-19. The CDR3 runs from the conserved cysteine through the conserved F or W. Each record gives: clone size, J gene, V gene, CDR3 protein. Some rows mark clone size as missing; the rest say once, few, many or name a class of expanded clone.

>NA|TRBJ1-2|TRBV19
CASSPAPGLPGYGYTF
>few|TRBJ1-5|TRBV19
CASSPTDRGVNQPQHF
>NA|TRBJ2-2|TRBV15
CATSGVLVTGELFF
>NA|TRBJ2-1|TRBV28
CASSPHTGGDNEQFF
>many|TRBJ1-1|TRBV3-1/TRBV3-2
CASSPSDRDAEAFF
>NA|TRBJ1-4|TRBV11-2
CASSWTGGNEKLFF
>NA|TRBJ1-5|TRBV30
CAWSGGTGFNQPQHF
>NA|TRBJ1-4|TRBV7-2
CASSPRHSTNEKLFF
>NA|TRBJ2-1|TRBV30
CAWTRGTSGGSSYNEQFF
>once|TRBJ2-7|TRBV27
CASSSYRDRGRQQYF
>NA|TRBJ2-2|TRBV30
CAWSSLAQGAHTGELFF
>NA|TRBJ1-2|TRBV24-1
CATSPRQGTYGYTF
>NA|TRBJ2-3|TRBV14
CASSQALAGGTDTQYF
>NA|TRBJ2-3|TRBV4-1
CASSQEGGLPSTDTQYF
>NA|TRBJ2-1|TRBV7-9
CASSPQEYNEQFF
>NA|TRBJ1-1|TRBV7-9
CASSPDTMNTEAFF
>NA|TRBJ2-7|TRBV5-6
CASGGPGEQYF
>NA|TRBJ2-3|TRBV13
CASSFLTDTQYF
>once|TRBJ1-1|TRBV18
CASSPTMNTEAFF
>NA|TRBJ2-7|TRBV12-2
CASRSGQGRYEQYF
>NA|TRBJ1-2|TRBV27
CASSGQGYYGYTF
>NA|TRBJ1-1|TRBV12-3/TRBV12-4
CASRYGTEAFF
>NA|TRBJ2-5|TRBV3-1/TRBV3-2
CASSQDITGGPETQYF
>NA|TRBJ2-7|TRBV20-1
CSPSGGYEQYF
>NA|TRBJ2-1|TRBV30
CAFGGEREDNEQFF
>NA|TRBJ1-5|TRBV6-1
CASSEYATGNQPQHF
>NA|TRBJ1-4|TRBV19
CASKTGGPEEKLFF
>NA|TRBJ2-2|TRBV3-1/TRBV3-2
CASSQAYTSGELFF
>NA|TRBJ1-5|TRBV27
CASSLSRGFNQPQHF
>NA|TRBJ1-2|TRBV12-3/TRBV12-4
CASSRTGDGYTF
>few|TRBJ1-6|TRBV27
CASSSHRGGYNSPLHF
>NA|TRBJ1-1|TRBV30
CAWGRQGDTEAFF
>NA|TRBJ2-7|TRBV7-9
CASSLVLQGYSYEQYF
>NA|TRBJ1-2|TRBV24-1
CATSPGNYGYTF
>NA|TRBJ2-7|TRBV30
CAWSGDSLYEQYF
>NA|TRBJ1-5|TRBV19
CASSSRDRGWDQPQHF
>NA|TRBJ2-7|TRBV6-6
CASHGMDWSYEQYF
>NA|TRBJ1-2|TRBV9
CASSPRGWDYGYTF
>NA|TRBJ2-1|TRBV19
CASRDSGLRNEQFF
>NA|TRBJ1-1|TRBV24-1
CATSDGQGLNTEAFF
>once|TRBJ2-1|TRBV7-3
CASSSRLAGYNEQFF
>NA|TRBJ1-6|TRBV7-2
CASSRDWTNSPLHF
>NA|TRBJ2-3|TRBV10-3
CAISERLAGGVGTDTQYF
>NA|TRBJ2-7|TRBV7-2
CASSLARNNEQYF
>NA|TRBJ2-1|TRBV7-2
CASSHYRDRGNEQFF